Listed here is a single T cell receptor beta chain. What it binds is not known. This sample is drawn from a study of shared clonotypes between healthy human individuals. Investigators divided CD4+ cells into CD45RA+ naive and CD45RA-negative memory subsets. Overall study results and limits: A generally larger estimated richness was seen in naive subsets than in memory subsets.

The germline V and J ends were trimmed by 7 bases and 1 base, with 15 bases remaining between them. The CDR3 is 14 residues long. Germline CDR1 and CDR2: SGDLS and YYNGEE. How the authors handled the data: Junction-only sequences produced by ImmunoSEQ had no quality scores, so filtering differed. Data came from immunoSEQ multiplex PCR; TCRdb stores just in-frame clones and leaves some out. V and J calls and clone size are given by that table; D and trimming were obtained from the DNA. The table includes about 2.3 million clones, 85% to 95% detected once. Specimen: naive CD4+ T cells from PBMCs. The sample's subset: CD45RA+ positively selected. The origin of this receptor is a man in his late teens or twenties in good health. Some clones in this sample may be carry-over from other donors' samples. This chain uses TRBV9 with TRBJ2-7; D might be TRBD2 (5 bases). The CDR3 loop is CASGPTGVSYEQYF. The CDR3 DNA is TGTGCCAGCGGACCAACCGGGGTATCCTACGAGCAGTACTTC. Supplemented by reference TRBV9 and TRBJ2-7, the full variable domain reads DSGVTQTPKHLITATGQRVTLRCSPRSGDLSVYWYQQSLDQGLQFLIQYYNGEERAKGNILERFSAQQFPDLHSELNLSSLELGDSALYFCASGPTGVSYEQYFGPGTRLTVT.